A selection of T cell receptor beta chains follows, all from one sample in a study of blood T cell repertoires in COVID-19. Assay used: immunoSEQ multiplex PCR; TCRdb lists only in-frame clones, some missing. This table has nearly 250,000 clones, about 83% appearing once. Specimen: peripheral blood. The origin of the receptors is a woman older than 75 with COVID-19, enrolled during active disease. CDR3s include the opening cysteine and the closing phenylalanine or tryptophan. The D gene is left open where the match is weak. A clone size is listed for some rows: how often the clone was seen (once, few, many), or a class if it is expanded.

CASSYRTGDLGEKLFF,TGTGCCAGCAGTTATCGGACAGGGGATCTCGGGGAAAAACTGTTTTTT,TRBD1,.,TRBV2,TRBJ1-4
CASSQDGGLNYGYTF,TGTGCCAGCAGCCAAGATGGGGGACTGAACTATGGCTACACCTTC,.,.,TRBV3-1/TRBV3-2,TRBJ1-2
CASSLVNRGSTEAFF,TGTGCCAGCAGCTTGGTGAACAGGGGCAGCACTGAAGCTTTCTTT,TRBD1,.,TRBV5-4,TRBJ1-1
CASSVTSSWQETQYF,TGTGCCAGCAGCGTAACTAGCAGCTGGCAAGAGACCCAGTACTTC,.,.,TRBV7-3,TRBJ2-5
CAIATGTGGYEQYF,TGTGCCATCGCGACCGGGACAGGGGGCTACGAGCAGTACTTC,TRBD1,.,TRBV10-3,TRBJ2-7
CASSQVATSGGDEQFF,TGCGCCAGCAGCCAAGTCGCTACTAGCGGGGGGGATGAGCAGTTCTTC,TRBD2,.,TRBV4-1,TRBJ2-1
CASSWTSGQGEETQYF,TGCGCCAGCAGCTGGACTAGCGGGCAGGGGGAAGAGACCCAGTACTTC,TRBD2,.,TRBV5-1,TRBJ2-5
CASSPQATNEKLFF,TGTGCCAGTAGTCCACAGGCAACTAATGAAAAACTGTTTTTT,.,few,TRBV19,TRBJ1-4
CASLDGRGYNEQFF,TGTGCCAGCCTTGACGGCAGGGGTTACAATGAGCAGTTCTTC,.,.,TRBV2,TRBJ2-1
CSVEDGRGGPGELFF,TGCAGCGTTGAAGATGGCCGGGGGGGCCCCGGGGAGCTGTTTTTT,TRBD2,.,TRBV29-1,TRBJ2-2
CASSSPLAAGEYNEQFF,TGTGCCAGCAGCTCGCCGTTGGCTGCGGGGGAGTACAATGAGCAGTTCTTC,TRBD2,.,TRBV7-6,TRBJ2-1
CASGAGITNTGELFF,TGCGCCAGCGGGGCAGGGATAACGAACACCGGGGAGCTGTTTTTT,.,.,TRBV5-1,TRBJ2-2
CASSAVGQKKNTEAFF,TGTGCCAGCAGCGCCGTCGGACAAAAGAAGAACACTGAAGCTTTCTTT,.,once,TRBV9,TRBJ1-1